Each of the 8 T cell receptor beta chains below was sequenced from the same sample in a study of identical twins. Using its own MiXCR run on the 5' RACE reads, TCRdb lists one record per CDR3 protein. Here the sample spans 540,000 or so distinct CDR3 sequences, approximately 20% being singletons. These data also formed part of another study, on yellow fever vaccine responses in identical twins.

Sequenced input: CD4+ T cells sorted from blood. These receptors were collected from a woman aged 18 to 35 in good health.

The chain couples TRBV5-4 to TRBJ2-1; 14 bases line up with TRBD2. Germline V lookup: CDR1 SGHNT, CDR2 YYREEE (reference sequence). The CDR3 is 16 residues long. With V trimmed by 4 bases and J by 7 bases, 7 bases remained unmatched. The CDR3 DNA reads as TGTGCCAGCAGCGGGACTAGCGGGAGTGTTGTTAATGAGCAGTTCTTC. It encodes CASSGTSGSVVNEQFF.

The chain is built from TRBV7-2 and TRBJ2-5; D remains unclear. This CDR3 is built from 15 residues. Per the germline V gene, CDR1 is SGHTA and CDR2 is FQGNSA. V lost 1 base, J lost 5 bases, and 14 bases lay in between. CDR3 coding DNA: TGTGCCAGCAGCTTAGGCGGTAGAAGCTGGGAGACCCAGTACTTC. Translating it yields CASSLGGRSWETQYF.

This chain uses TRBV20-1 with TRBJ2-5; 7 bases fit TRBD1. Germline V lookup: CDR1 DFQATT, CDR2 SNEGSKA (reference sequence). There are 14 residues in the CDR3. After removal of 5 bases from V and 5 bases from J, the junction contained 11 bases not matched to a gene. CDR3 coding DNA: TGCAGTGCTCCCATGGGCAGGGGGTGGGAGACCCAGTACTTC. Its protein product is CSAPMGRGWETQYF.

The chain uses TRBV4-1 and TRBJ1-4; tentative D call: TRBD1 (5 bases). The V end was cut by 4 bases, the J end by 5 bases, with 17 bases between. Germline V lookup: CDR1 MGHRA, CDR2 YSYEKL. The CDR3 runs 16 residues. The CDR3 loop reads CASSLGPGPPNEKLFF. The CDR3 DNA reads as TGCGCCAGCAGCCTGGGTCCGGGACCCCCAAATGAAAAACTGTTTTTT.

The gene calls are TRBV4-1 and TRBJ2-3; D unresolved. The germline V gene encodes CDR1 MGHRA and CDR2 YSYEKL. Trimming pared 2 bases from V and 6 bases from J, leaving 9 bases between. This CDR3 contains 13 residues. The CDR3 sequence is CASSQLGPDTQYF. Written as DNA, the CDR3 is TGCGCCAGCAGCCAACTTGGCCCCGATACGCAGTATTTT.

V is TRBV10-3 and J is TRBJ2-1; 10 nucleotides align to TRBD1. The ends lost 4 bases at V and 2 bases at J; junction bases unmatched: 2. Germline V lookup: CDR1 ENHRY, CDR2 SYGVKD. This CDR3 comprises 15 residues. The CDR3 loop reads CAISGTGGAYNEQFF. In DNA form, the CDR3 reads TGTGCCATCAGTGGGACAGGGGGTGCCTACAATGAGCAGTTCTTC.

This clonotype was seen more than once but under ten times. CDR3 in DNA: TGTGCCAGCAGCTCACCCCGGGGCGGGGGAACCCAAAGCTCCTACAATGAGCAGTTCTTC. Protein product: CASSSPRGGGTQSSYNEQFF. This chain joins TRBV13 and TRBJ2-1; 7 positions match TRBD2. V lost 4 bases, J lost 0 bases, and 18 bases stayed unmatched. Looked up from germline, CDR1 is PRHDT and CDR2 is FYEKMQ (reference sequence). The CDR3 is 20 residues long.

This clonotype has a handful of counts. This chain links TRBV20-1 with TRBJ2-2; 7 bases agree with TRBD1. The CDR3 loop spans 14 amino acids. The junction had 5 bases not matched to a gene; V was cut back by 1 base and J by 6 bases. The V gene's germline CDR1 is DFQATT and CDR2 SNEGSKA (reference sequence). The CDR3 bases are TGCAGTGCTAGAGGTTCGACAGGGTCCGGGGAGCTGTTTTTT. Protein: CSARGSTGSGELFF.